Listed here are 10 T cell receptor beta chains from one sample, sequenced in a study of Graves' ophthalmopathy and Graves' hyperthyroidism. Using RNA transcripts, the TCR beta CDR3 regions were amplified. Second-round multiplex PCR came after a first-round RT-PCR that employed HTBI primers. MiXCR, run by TCRdb on the multiplex PCR reads, gives a single entry per CDR3 protein. The sample holds 740,000 or so distinct CDR3 sequences, 40% seen once. The sequenced sample consisted of peripheral blood. Every receptor here comes from an adult man with Graves' ophthalmopathy.

V is TRBV15 and J is TRBJ2-2; D not certain. Per germline, CDR1 LNHNV and CDR2 YYDKDF (reference sequence). V gave up 0 bases and J gave up 0 bases, with 8 bases separating them. This CDR3 spans 16 amino acids. CDR3: CATSRDLHSNTGELFF. The CDR3 DNA reads as TGTGCCACCAGCAGAGATTTACACTCGAACACCGGGGAGCTGTTTTTT. Together with reference TRBV15 and TRBJ2-2, the CDR3 gives the full variable domain: DAMVIQNPRYQVTQFGKPVTLSCSQTLNHNVMYWYQQKSSQAPKLLFHYYDKDFNNEADTPDNFQSRRPNTSFCFLDIRSPGLGDTAMYLCATSRDLHSNTGELFFGEGSRLTVL.

This clonotype was seen more than once but under ten times. One junction end disagrees with the germline gene, perhaps due to a read error. The chain recombines TRBV10-3 with TRBJ1-1; 7 bases agree with TRBD1. The CDR3 runs 14 residues. Germline CDR1 and CDR2: ENHRY and SYGVKD. The CDR3, as DNA: TGTGCCAGCAGTTCGGGACAGTGGAACGCTGAAGCTTTCTTT. It specifies CASSSGQWNAEAFF.

In its sample, this clonotype was seen many times. The chain joins TRBV20-1 to TRBJ1-5; a weak D match, TRBD1 (5 bases). Germline-derived CDR1 and CDR2 are DFQATT and SNEGSKA (reference sequence). The CDR3 has 14 residues. The V gene lost 5 bases and the J gene lost 2 bases, with 13 bases spanning the gap. CDR3: CSAGHHAGNQPQHF. The CDR3 bases are TGCAGTGCTGGACATCACGCGGGCAATCAGCCCCAGCATTTT.

The chain links TRBV12-3 or TRBV12-4 to TRBJ2-5; TRBD1 might be the D (5 bases). The V and J ends lost 2 bases and 6 bases respectively, with 7 bases between them. This CDR3 contains 12 residues. For the CDR3, the DNA is TGTGCCAGCAGTTTACAGGGAAAGACCCAGTACTTC. This sequence encodes CASSLQGKTQYF.

The rearrangement joins TRBV13 to TRBJ2-5, with D maybe TRBD2 (5 bases). This CDR3 is 15 amino acids long. Germline V gene lookup returns CDR1 PRHDT and CDR2 FYEKMQ (reference sequence). Trimming pared 4 bases from V and 2 bases from J, leaving 14 bases between. CDR3 nucleotide sequence: TGTGCCAGCAGCTCTCGGACGGGGATTCAAGAGACCCAGTACTTC. Protein: CASSSRTGIQETQYF.

This clonotype was counted between two and nine times. The J gene is TRBJ1-1, the V gene TRBV7-2; D gene ambiguous. Deletions cut 3 bases from V and 6 bases from J, with 14 bases between. There are 14 residues in the CDR3. Germline V lookup: CDR1 SGHTA, CDR2 FQGNSA. CDR3 sequence: CASSLWPEEAEAFF. The CDR3 region has the DNA TGTGCCAGCAGCTTGTGGCCAGAAGAGGCTGAAGCTTTCTTT. Full variable domain (missing parts from reference TRBV7-2 and TRBJ1-1): GAGVSQSPSNKVTEKGKDVELRCDPISGHTALYWYRQSLGQGLEFLIYFQGNSAPDKSGLPSDRFSAERTGGSVSTLTIQRTQQEDSAVYLCASSLWPEEAEAFFGQGTRLTVV.

To note about this clonotype: This could be a read error, since a much larger clone is one nucleotide away. The CDR3 region has the DNA TGTGCCACCAGCAGACAGGGGGAAGGGGAGGCCCAGTACTTC. Encoded protein: CATSRQGEGEAQYF. The V gene is TRBV15, the J gene TRBJ2-5; perhaps TRBD1 as D (7 bases). Germline assignment: CDR1 LNHNV and CDR2 YYDKDF (reference sequence). CDR3 size: 14 residues. Trimming stripped 2 bases from V and 9 bases from J, with 16 bases between.

This clonotype came up a few times. This rearrangement joins TRBV4-1 to TRBJ1-2; the D gene is possibly TRBD1 (5 bases). The V gene's germline CDR1 is MGHRA and CDR2 YSYEKL. CDR3 size: 16 residues. V was trimmed by 0 bases and J by 2 bases, leaving 13 bases between them. CDR3 nucleotide sequence: TGCGCCAGCAGCCAAGATGGGCAGGGCGGCAACTATGGCTACACCTTC. This gives the protein CASSQDGQGGNYGYTF.

The rearrangement links TRBV12-3 or TRBV12-4 to TRBJ1-5; tentatively, D is TRBD1 (5 bases). Deletions cut 3 bases from V and 9 bases from J, with 18 bases between. The CDR3 is 15 residues long. CDR3 loop: CASSFTGVGRGPQHF. The DNA of the CDR3 is TGTGCCAGCAGTTTTACGGGCGTGGGGCGGGGGCCCCAGCATTTT.

The sample holds a few counts of this clonotype. The chain joins TRBV20-1 to TRBJ2-7; 11 bases fit TRBD1. Germline V CDR1 and CDR2: DFQATT, SNEGSKA (reference sequence). Trimming removed 2 bases from V and 0 bases from J; junction bases left unmatched: 3. The CDR3 extends over 15 amino acids. The CDR3 bases are TGCAGTGCTAGATCAGGGACAGGGGGCTCCTACGAGCAGTACTTC. Amino acid sequence: CSARSGTGGSYEQYF.